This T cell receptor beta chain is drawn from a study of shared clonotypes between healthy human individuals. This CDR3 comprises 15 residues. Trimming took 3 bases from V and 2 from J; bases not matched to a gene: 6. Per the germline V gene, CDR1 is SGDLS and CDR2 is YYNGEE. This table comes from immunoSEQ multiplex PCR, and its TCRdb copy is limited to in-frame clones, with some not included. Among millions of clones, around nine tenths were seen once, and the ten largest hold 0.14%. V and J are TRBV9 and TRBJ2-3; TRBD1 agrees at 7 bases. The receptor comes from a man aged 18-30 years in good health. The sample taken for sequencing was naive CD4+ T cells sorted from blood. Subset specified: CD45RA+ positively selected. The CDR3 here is CASSEDRTHTDTQYF. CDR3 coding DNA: TGTGCCAGCAGCGAGGACAGGACGCACACAGATACGCAGTATTTT.